This TCR beta chain was captured by sequencing in a study of shared clonotypes between healthy human individuals. Study-wide context: Each donor had three CD4 naive, three CD4 memory, two CD8 naive and one CD8 memory plate.

The trim removed 4 bases at V and 0 bases at J, leaving 4 bases unmatched. The germline gives CDR1 SGDLS, CDR2 YYNGEE. CDR3 length: 15 amino acids. Donors, without exception, were Caucasian adults residing in Nashville, Tennessee. Researchers partitioned CD4+ cells into CD45RA+ naive and CD45RA-negative memory subsets. Some clones are missing from TCRdb's copy, which holds only in-frame ones; the method was immunoSEQ multiplex PCR. The sample yields approximately 2.4 million clones, 95% seen once. The sequenced sample was naive CD4+ T cells sorted from blood. Documented subset: CD45RA+ positively selected. The sequence was collected from a man aged 18 to 30 in good health. The chain combines TRBV9 with TRBJ2-1; 7 bases fit TRBD1. The CDR3: CASSSRDSSYNEQFF. CDR3 nucleotide sequence: TGTGCCAGCAGCTCCCGGGACAGCTCCTACAATGAGCAGTTCTTC.